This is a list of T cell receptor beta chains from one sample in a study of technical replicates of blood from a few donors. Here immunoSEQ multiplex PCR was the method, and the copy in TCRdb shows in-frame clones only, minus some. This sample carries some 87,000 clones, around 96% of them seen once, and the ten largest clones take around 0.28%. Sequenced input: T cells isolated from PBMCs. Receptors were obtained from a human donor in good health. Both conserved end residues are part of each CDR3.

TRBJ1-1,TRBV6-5,CASSYREVDTEAFF
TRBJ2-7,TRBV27,CASSIRPRSGYEQYF
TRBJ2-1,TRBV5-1,CASRLAGGNEQFF
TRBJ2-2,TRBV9,CASSVLAGGPTGELFF
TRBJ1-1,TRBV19,CASSAGRGTEAFF
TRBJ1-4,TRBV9,CASSKPGANEKLFF
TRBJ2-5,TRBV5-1,CASSLGTAQETQYF
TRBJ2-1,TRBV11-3,CASSLGSGGSYNEQFF
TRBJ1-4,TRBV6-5,CASRGQRATNEKLFF
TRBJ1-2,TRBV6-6,CASQYRDGSYGYTF
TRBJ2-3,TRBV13,CASSPSGQGWGTDTQYF
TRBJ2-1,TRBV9,CASSVAVTSHDEQFF
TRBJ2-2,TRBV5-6,CASSSGTGTTGELFF
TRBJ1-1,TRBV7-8,CASSFGGENTEAFF
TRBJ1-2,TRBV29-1,CSVILRDRGIRFGDGYTF
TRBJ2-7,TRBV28,CASSKAGTADYEQYF
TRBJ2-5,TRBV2,CASTFTGSYQETQYF
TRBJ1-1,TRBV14,CASSQFIGTGGTEAFF
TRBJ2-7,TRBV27,CASRVSRGASEQYF
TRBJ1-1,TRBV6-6,CASTLQWTDTEAFF
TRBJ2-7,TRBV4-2,CASSQEYRELVYEQYF
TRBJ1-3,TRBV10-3,CAISEGASSGNTIYF
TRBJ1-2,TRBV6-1,CASSDLEAFYGYTF
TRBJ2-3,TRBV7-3,CASSRLTDTQYF
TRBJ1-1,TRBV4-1,CASSLNTGGEAFF
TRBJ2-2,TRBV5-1,CASSKGTGLSGELFF
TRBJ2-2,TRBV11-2,CASSMGTVTGELFF
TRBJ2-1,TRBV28,CASSSPGLDLEAEQFF
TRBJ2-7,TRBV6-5,CASRDSYEQYF
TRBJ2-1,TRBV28,CASTNQGFTYNEQFF
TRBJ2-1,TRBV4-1,CASRATSGGKNDNEQFF
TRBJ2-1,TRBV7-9,CASRAPLADNEQFF
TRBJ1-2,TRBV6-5,CASSPARVGGYTF
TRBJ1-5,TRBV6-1,CASSEGQVGSNQPQHF
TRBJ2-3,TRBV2,CATQGTYSDTQYF
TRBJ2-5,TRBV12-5,CASGPGTGFMETQYF
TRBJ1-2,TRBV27,CASSTGGPMFYGYTF
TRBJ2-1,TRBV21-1,CASTSGTSGIYNEQFF
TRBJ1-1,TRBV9,CASSVGHRENTEAFF
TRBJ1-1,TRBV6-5,CASRFSTEAFF
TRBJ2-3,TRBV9,CASSVSEDTQYF
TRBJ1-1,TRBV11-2,CASSLVQGNTEAFF
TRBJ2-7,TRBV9,CASSPMIGREVVYEQYF
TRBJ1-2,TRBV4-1,CASSQRGGYTF
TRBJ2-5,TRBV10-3,CAISERDNQETQYF
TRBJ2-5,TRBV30,CAWSVNRLQETQYF
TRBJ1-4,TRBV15,CATSRETGGTKKLFF
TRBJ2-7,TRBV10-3,CAIRGATYEQYF
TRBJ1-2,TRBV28,CASIMSQRDYGYTF
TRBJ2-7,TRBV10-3,CAINRDSYYEQYF
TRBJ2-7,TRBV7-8,CASSLVDRGRFAYEQYF
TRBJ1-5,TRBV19,CASGGNQPQHF
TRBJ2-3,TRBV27,CASSPRSPVPYTQYF
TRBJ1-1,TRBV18,CASSPSDGGNTEAFF
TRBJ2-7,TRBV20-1,CSARGHYEQYF
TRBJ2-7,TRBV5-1,CASNRGSNEQYF
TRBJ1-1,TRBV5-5,CASSLGVPTGGWAFF
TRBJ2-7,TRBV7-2,CASSLRMTAYEQYF